This entry describes one T cell receptor (beta chain). Its antigen is not known. These data are taken from a study of shared clonotypes between healthy human individuals. The study, taken as a whole, reports: Specimens sampled were limited to blood, with tissue repertoires likely differing.

Only in-frame clones appear in the TCRdb table, and some are missing; sequencing was by immunoSEQ multiplex PCR. The sample includes over 950,000 clones, approximately 80% seen only once; the top ten take more than 0.85%. V shed 6 bases and J shed 0 bases, with 17 bases lying between them. Germline CDR1 and CDR2: MDHEN and SYDVKM. The CDR3 has 16 amino acids. The TCR was taken from a young man in good health. Some clones in this sample may be carry-over from other donors' samples. Source material: memory CD4+ T cells from PBMCs. The subset here: CD45RA-negative fraction. The genes are TRBV28 and TRBJ1-1; D unclear. The CDR3 loop reads CASSPGSLGMNTEAFF. Written as DNA, the CDR3 is TGTGCCAGCAGCCCCGGGAGTCTGGGGATGAACACTGAAGCTTTCTTT.